This T cell receptor beta chain stems from a study of T cells in Graves' hyperthyroidism and ophthalmopathy. RNA transcripts yielded amplified TCR beta CDR3 regions. When the TCR CDR3 underwent first-round RT-PCR, the HTBI primer set was used. TCRdb re-called the multiplex PCR reads through MiXCR, storing one row per CDR3 protein. This sample has about 640,000 distinct CDR3 sequences, with 20% found just once. The PBMCs were taken from 10 ml of fresh peripheral blood. V lost 4 bases and J lost 0, with 7 bases in between. The CDR3 contains 14 residues. CDR1 LGHNA and CDR2 YNFKEQ come from the germline V gene.

The sequence was obtained from a man younger than 40 with Graves' ophthalmopathy. The chain recombines TRBV4-2 with TRBJ1-5, with D possibly TRBD1 on 6 matching bases. Sequenced input: blood. As DNA, the CDR3 is TGTGCCAGCAGCCGGGACATTAGCAATCAGCCCCAGCATTTT. Translation: CASSRDISNQPQHF.